A single sample is the source of the 18 T cell receptor beta chains below, sequenced in a study of blood T cells in healthy people across ages. A second 7 to 11 cycle PCR used barcoded and J-beta primers. TCRdb used MiXCR to reprocess the 5' RACE reads, holding one entry per CDR3 protein. The data contain fewer than 750,000 distinct CDR3 sequences, around 50% of them singletons. The sequencing sample was made of blood. The receptors shown here come from a man older than 75 in good health.

Concerning this clonotype: Since a much larger clone is just one base distant, this may be a read error. The DNA of the CDR3 is TGTGCCAGCAGGGAGACTGGCGGGGGTGAGACCCAGTACTTC. This sequence encodes CASRETGGGETQYF. This chain links TRBV6-5 with TRBJ2-5; 7 bases line up with TRBD2. Losses at the gene ends were 6 bases for V and 5 bases for J; bases not matched to a gene: 9. This CDR3 has 14 amino acids. Per the germline V gene, CDR1 is MNHEY and CDR2 is SVGAGI.

This rearrangement joins TRBV7-2 to TRBJ2-1, with D uncertain. Per germline, CDR1 SGHTA and CDR2 FQGNSA. The CDR3 covers 11 residues. V lost 0 bases to trimming and J lost 9 bases, with 3 bases between them. CDR3 sequence reads: CASSLATEQFF. Here the CDR3 DNA reads TGTGCCAGCAGCTTAGCTACTGAGCAGTTCTTC. Based on the CDR3 plus reference TRBV7-2 and TRBJ2-1, the full variable domain is GAGVSQSPSNKVTEKGKDVELRCDPISGHTALYWYRQSLGQGLEFLIYFQGNSAPDKSGLPSDRFSAERTGGSVSTLTIQRTQQEDSAVYLCASSLATEQFFGPGTRLTVL.

The DNA of the CDR3 is TGCGCCAGCAGCCAGACGCCAGGGTCCGATGAAAAACTGTTTTTT. Protein: CASSQTPGSDEKLFF. The J gene is TRBJ1-4, the V gene TRBV4-3; a possible D gene is TRBD1 (5 bases). This CDR3 has 15 residues. The V end lost 3 bases, the J end lost 6 bases, and 14 bases lay between the germline ends. The germline CDR1 and CDR2 sequences are LGHNA and YSLEER.

This clonotype was seen only a few times. A much larger clone lies one base from this, so it may be a read error. This rearrangement joins TRBV20-1 to TRBJ2-1, with TRBD2 matching 14 bases. Germline assignment: CDR1 DFQATT and CDR2 SNEGSKA (reference sequence). This CDR3 spans 13 amino acids. CDR3 DNA sequence: TGCGGTGCTAGGACTAGCGGGAGGAATGAGCAGTTCTTC. Translating gives CGARTSGRNEQFF.

There are a few counts of this clonotype. The chain joins TRBV5-1 to TRBJ1-1, with D unclear. The CDR3 consists of 14 residues. Germline CDR1 and CDR2: SGHRS and YFSETQ. Trimming stripped 5 bases from V and 1 base from J, with 12 bases between. The CDR3 reads CASSWGPPNTEAFF. The CDR3 coding sequence is TGCGCCAGCAGTTGGGGTCCTCCGAACACTGAAGCTTTCTTT.

The chain uses TRBV10-3 and TRBJ1-1; no firm D call. Trimming removed 0 bases at V and 11 bases at J, with 10 bases between. The germline gives CDR1 ENHRY, CDR2 SYGVKD. The CDR3 sequence is 12 residues long. CDR3 protein: CAISESVTVAFF. The CDR3 DNA follows: TGTGCCATCAGTGAGTCGGTGACTGTGGCTTTCTTT.

Concerning this clonotype itself: This clone may be a read error of a much larger clone one base away. DNA of the CDR3: TGTGCCAGCAGTCTAGGGACAGCCACTCAGTACTTC. Amino acid sequence: CASSLGTATQYF. This chain connects TRBV6-6 to TRBJ2-5, with 7 bases lining up with TRBD1. The germline CDR1 and CDR2 sequences are MNHNY and SVGAGI (reference sequence). The CDR3 is 12 residues long. V shed 5 bases and J 11 bases; nucleotides not matched to a gene: 8.

The J gene is TRBJ1-1, the V gene TRBV21-1; the table's D call TRBD1 went unverified against the DNA. TRBV21-1 is labeled a pseudogene. The CDR3 sequence is 13 residues long. The CDR3 region is CASSGGAHTEAFF. The CDR3 region has the DNA TGTGCCAGCAGCGGGGGGGCGCACACTGAAGCTTTCTTT.

Only a few counts were recorded for this clonotype. The chain is built from TRBV2 and TRBJ2-1; TRBD2 matches at 7 bases. Germline V gives CDR1 SNHLY, CDR2 FYNNEI. The ends lost 4 bases at V and 8 bases at J; junction bases unmatched: 8. This CDR3 has 14 amino acids. The CDR3 DNA is TGTGCCAGCAGTGTTTCAGGACTAGTTGATGAGCAGTTCTTC. Its protein is CASSVSGLVDEQFF. The full variable domain, rest sourced from reference TRBV2 and TRBJ2-1, is EPEVTQTPSHQVTQMGQEVILRCVPISNHLYFYWYRQILGQKVEFLVSFYNNEISEKSEIFDDQFSVERPDGSNFTLKIRSTKLEDSAMYFCASSVSGLVDEQFFGPGTRLTVL.

This chain links TRBV3-1 with TRBJ2-1; D is unclear. Trimming removed 0 bases at V and 0 bases at J, with 12 bases between. In germline, CDR1 is LGHDT, CDR2 YNNKEL (reference sequence). The CDR3 extends over 17 amino acids. CDR3 sequence (DNA): TGTGCCAGCAGCCAAGAGTGGCGATCCCCCTCCTACAATGAGCAGTTCTTC. Translating gives CASSQEWRSPSYNEQFF.

This clonotype was picked up one time. V and J are TRBV25-1 and TRBJ2-3; D gene uncertain. Germline V gene data show CDR1 as MGHDK and CDR2 as SYGVNS. V dropped 10 bases and J dropped 4 bases, with 9 bases sitting between them. This CDR3 has 11 residues. CDR3 region: CATAVADTQYF. The CDR3 DNA is TGTGCCACCGCCGTGGCAGATACGCAGTATTTT.

J is TRBJ2-3 and V is TRBV19; D unclear. Germline-derived CDR1 and CDR2 are LNHDA and SQIVND (reference sequence). The CDR3 runs to 15 residues. The V end lost 6 bases, the J end lost 3 bases, and 16 bases lay between the germline ends. The CDR3 here is CASSSPGVGTDTQYF. The CDR3, as DNA: TGTGCCAGTAGCTCCCCTGGCGTTGGGACAGATACGCAGTATTTT.

The sample holds a few counts of this clonotype. The chain is built from TRBV6-2 or TRBV6-3 and TRBJ2-1; 10 bases line up with TRBD1. The CDR3 runs 15 residues. Per germline, CDR1 MNHEY and CDR2 SVGEGT. With 6 bases clipped from V and 5 bases from J, the junction kept 7 bases outside the gene matches. The CDR3 protein is CASRAGTGANNEQFF. In nucleotides, the CDR3 is TGTGCCAGCAGGGCCGGGACAGGGGCAAACAATGAGCAGTTCTTC.

The J gene is TRBJ1-1, the V gene TRBV7-3; D perhaps matches TRBD1 (5 bases). CDR1 SGHTA and CDR2 FQGTGA come from the germline V gene. This CDR3 is 13 amino acids long. The ends were cut back, 3 bases at V and 5 bases at J, with 10 bases in the middle. CDR3 in amino acids: CASSLPGETEAFF. In DNA, the CDR3 is TGTGCCAGCAGCTTGCCGGGGGAAACTGAAGCTTTCTTT.

J is TRBJ1-4 and V is TRBV5-8; possible D gene TRBD1, 6 bases. V lost 9 bases to trimming and J lost 8 bases, with 17 bases between them. Germline V CDR1 and CDR2: SGHTS, YDEGEE. The CDR3 loop spans 13 amino acids. CDR3 coding DNA: TGTGCCACCCCCTTATTGGGGGGCGAAAAACTGTTTTTT. The encoded protein is CATPLLGGEKLFF. Based on the CDR3 plus reference TRBV5-8 and TRBJ1-4, the full variable domain is EAGVTQSPTHLIKTRGQQATLRCSPISGHTSVYWYQQALGLGLQFLLWYDEGEERNRGNFPPRFSGRQFPNYSSELNVNALELEDSALYLCATPLLGGEKLFFGSGTQLSVL.

Only a few counts were recorded for this clonotype. The chain has TRBV27 and TRBJ2-1, with 7 bases fitting TRBD1. The CDR3 is 17 residues long. The V segment lost 4 bases and the J segment 5 bases; nucleotides outside the gene matches: 14. In germline, CDR1 is MNHEY, CDR2 SMNVEV (reference sequence). CDR3 sequence: CASSYAMGQSVHNEQFF. The CDR3 DNA is TGTGCCAGCAGTTACGCCATGGGACAGTCCGTCCACAATGAGCAGTTCTTC.

CDR3 DNA sequence: TGTGCCAGCAGCACCCGAACGACAGGGTTCATAGATACGCAGTATTTT. Its translation: CASSTRTTGFIDTQYF. The chain employs TRBV6-6 and TRBJ2-3, with 7 bases matching TRBD1. With 6 bases clipped from V and 5 bases from J, the junction kept 14 bases outside the gene matches. CDR1 and CDR2 (germline): MNHNY, SVGAGI (reference sequence). The CDR3 is made up of 16 amino acids.

The V gene is TRBV6-5, the J gene TRBJ1-6; 7 bases are a match to TRBD1. Germline CDR1 and CDR2: MNHEY and SVGAGI. The junction had 14 bases not matched to a gene; V was cut back by 1 base and J by 11 bases. This CDR3 contains 17 residues. The CDR3 DNA reads TGTGCCAGCAGTTACTTCTCCCCAGGGGGGTCTCGTCCACCCCTCCACTTT. Translated: CASSYFSPGGSRPPLHF.